Below, 24 T cell receptor beta chains from the same sample are listed, as sequenced in a study of T cells in Graves' hyperthyroidism and ophthalmopathy. Amplified TCR beta CDR3 regions derived from RNA transcripts. First-round RT-PCR of the TCR CDR3 relied on the HTBI primer set. From the multiplex PCR reads, TCRdb called clonotypes with MiXCR, one entry per CDR3 protein. The sample contains 700,000 to 950,000 distinct CDR3 sequences, 35% of which appear only once. The sample comprised blood. The receptor set was obtained from a woman aged 40 to 50 with Graves' hyperthyroidism.

This clonotype was detected ten times or more. The chain combines TRBV10-3 with TRBJ2-5; 7 bases match TRBD2. The CDR3 length is 15 residues. V shed 8 bases, J shed 4 bases, and the junction held 13 bases outside the gene matches. Germline loops: CDR1 ENHRY, CDR2 SYGVKD. The CDR3: CAISNLPTSRETQYF. CDR3 bases: TGTGCCATCTCCAATCTCCCGACTAGCCGAGAGACCCAGTACTTC.

The chain recombines TRBV6-5 with TRBJ1-4; D may be TRBD1 (5 bases). Germline V gene sequence: CDR1 MNHEY, CDR2 SVGAGI. V was shortened by 6 bases and J by 5 bases, with 13 bases between the two germline ends. CDR3 size: 14 residues. CDR3 sequence reads: CASSHRQLNEKLFF. DNA for the CDR3: TGTGCCAGCAGCCATCGACAGCTCAATGAAAAACTGTTTTTT.

This chain connects TRBV10-3 to TRBJ2-7; 7 positions agree with TRBD1. Germline lookup yields CDR1 ENHRY and CDR2 SYGVKD. With 6 bases clipped from V and 2 bases from J, the junction kept 4 bases outside the gene matches. The CDR3 has 13 residues. The CDR3 DNA follows: TGTGCCATCAGAGTAACAGGGGCCTACGAGCAGTACTTC. It yields the protein CAIRVTGAYEQYF.

This clonotype was recorded at least ten times. CDR3 loop: CSVAQGQGGYEQYF. CDR3 nucleotides: TGCAGCGTGGCCCAAGGACAGGGAGGATACGAGCAGTACTTC. This rearrangement joins TRBV29-1 to TRBJ2-7; the match to TRBD1 covers 8 bases. Germline trimming cut 6 bases from V and 4 bases from J; bases unmatched to any gene: 11. The germline V gene has CDR1 SQVTM and CDR2 ANQGSEA. CDR3 length: 14 residues.

Of note for this clonotype: It may be a read error: a sequence one base away is much more abundant. V is TRBV19 and J is TRBJ1-1; a possible D gene is TRBD1 (5 bases). CDR3 length equals 13 residues. V dropped 5 bases and J dropped 7 bases, with 14 bases sitting between them. Germline-derived CDR1 and CDR2 are LNHDA and SQIVND (reference sequence). CDR3 DNA: TGTGCCAGTAGTTTTCAGGGTGATGGTGAAGCTTTCTTT. It encodes CASSFQGDGEAFF.

This clonotype came up a few times. The chain is built from TRBV20-1 and TRBJ1-2; D might be TRBD1 (5 bases). CDR1 is DFQATT and CDR2 is SNEGSKA in the germline V gene (reference sequence). CDR3 length: 18 residues. V gave up 4 bases and J gave up 0 bases, with 24 bases separating them. For the CDR3, the DNA is TGCAGTGCTACCGGGACTCAACCTTGGATGGAAGCTAACTATGGCTACACCTTC. Translation gives CSATGTQPWMEANYGYTF.

This clonotype was found many times. The genes are TRBV13 and TRBJ1-1; 7 bases align to TRBD1. The V gene's germline CDR1 is PRHDT and CDR2 FYEKMQ (reference sequence). CDR3 length: 13 amino acids. Unmatched junction bases numbered 6, after V lost 0 bases and J lost 11 bases. CDR3 sequence (DNA): TGTGCCAGCAGCTTAGGACGGCAGGGGGTGGCTTTCTTT. It yields the protein CASSLGRQGVAFF. The full variable domain, rest sourced from reference TRBV13 and TRBJ1-1, is AAGVIQSPRHLIKEKRETATLKCYPIPRHDTVYWYQQGPGQDPQFLISFYEKMQSDKGSIPDRFSAQQFSDYHSELNMSSLELGDSALYFCASSLGRQGVAFFGQGTRLTVV.

This clonotype has only a few counts. The junction does not match germline at one end; this may be a read error. V and J are TRBV5-1 and TRBJ2-7, with D unresolved. CDR1 and CDR2 (germline): SGHRS, YFSETQ. The CDR3 is made up of 14 amino acids. The CDR3 loop is CASSQRTPNREQYF. CDR3 DNA: TGTGCCAGCAGCCAACGGACCCCAAACCGGGAGCAGTACTTC.

This clonotype was seen repeatedly, ten times or more. This chain uses TRBV19 with TRBJ2-6, with 8 bases identical to TRBD1. The CDR3 is 18 residues long. V shed 5 bases, J shed 2 bases, and the junction held 11 bases outside the gene matches. CDR1 and CDR2 (germline): LNHDA, SQIVND (reference sequence). CDR3 sequence (DNA): TGTGCCAGTAGTCCCAGGACAGGGCAAGTTGCTGGGGCCAACGTCCTGACTTTC. Translation: CASSPRTGQVAGANVLTF.

At least ten counts were recorded for this clonotype. V and J are TRBV5-1 and TRBJ1-3; tentatively, D is TRBD1 (6 bases). The germline V and J ends were trimmed by 7 bases and 1 base, with 9 bases remaining between them. This CDR3 has 13 residues. Looked up from germline, CDR1 is SGHRS and CDR2 is YFSETQ. The CDR3 loop is CASQTGSGNTIYF. The DNA for the CDR3 is TGCGCCAGCCAGACAGGATCTGGAAACACCATATATTTT.

As for this clonotype: A single base separates this from a much larger clone, so it may be a read error. This chain joins TRBV6-1 and TRBJ2-6; a weak D match, TRBD1 (6 bases). Germline values: CDR1 MNHNS, CDR2 SASEGT. This CDR3 is built from 16 residues. CDR3: CASSPWTAGGVNVLTF. The CDR3 region has the DNA TGTGCCAGCAGTCCTTGGACAGCTGGTGGGGTCAACGTCCTGACTTTC.

This clonotype appeared many times. J is TRBJ2-7 and V is TRBV29-1; the match to TRBD1 covers 7 bases. Germline assignment: CDR1 SQVTM and CDR2 ANQGSEA. There are 12 residues in the CDR3. After removal of 3 bases from V and 4 bases from J, the junction contained 3 bases not matched to a gene. The CDR3 here is CSVEDRMYEQYF. CDR3 DNA sequence: TGCAGCGTTGAGGACAGGATGTACGAGCAGTACTTC.

This rearrangement joins TRBV10-3 to TRBJ2-6, with D unclear. Trimming stripped 10 bases from V and 1 base from J, with 23 bases between. The CDR3 loop spans 18 amino acids. The germline V gene has CDR1 ENHRY and CDR2 SYGVKD. The CDR3 region has the DNA TGTGCCAGCAGCTTACTCCCCCGGGCAGGATCTGGGGCCAACGTCCTGACTTTC. The encoded protein is CASSLLPRAGSGANVLTF.

This clonotype has a count of ten or more. This sequence joins TRBV10-3 and TRBJ2-7; D is tentatively TRBD1 or TRBD2 (5 bases each). This CDR3 has 14 residues. The germline V and J ends were trimmed by 9 bases and 2 bases, with 17 bases remaining between them. Germline loops: CDR1 ENHRY, CDR2 SYGVKD. The CDR3 DNA reads TGTGCCATTGACTCCGGGACGCCTACCTACGAGCAGTACTTC. It encodes CAIDSGTPTYEQYF.

This clonotype was counted ten times or more. The chain has TRBV10-3 and TRBJ1-1; weak D call: TRBD1 (6 bases). Trimming left V 8 bases short and J 1 base short, with 14 bases between. Germline values: CDR1 ENHRY, CDR2 SYGVKD. The CDR3 is 14 residues long. CDR3 in DNA: TGTGCCATCCAGGGAGGGACACCGAACACTGAAGCTTTCTTT. It codes for CAIQGGTPNTEAFF.

The chain has TRBV24-1 and TRBJ1-1; weak D call: TRBD1 (6 bases). This CDR3 is built from 12 residues. The germline V gene encodes CDR1 KGHDR and CDR2 SFDVKD. The V end lost 7 bases, the J end lost 5 bases, and 10 bases lay between the germline ends. DNA for the CDR3: TGTGCCACCAGCGGGGGCACGACTGAAGCTTTCTTT. Translated, it gives CATSGGTTEAFF.

The table lists this clonotype with a few counts. This rearrangement joins TRBV6-5 to TRBJ1-2; D unclear. Trimming removed 10 bases from V and 8 bases from J, with 17 bases in between. CDR3 size: 12 residues. CDR1 MNHEY and CDR2 SVGAGI come from the germline V gene. In nucleotides, the CDR3 is TGTGCCACGTCCAGAGTAGGTTACGGCTACACCTTC. It encodes CATSRVGYGYTF.

This clonotype was recorded many times. The CDR3 sequence is CASSQLAGGPYEQYF. The CDR3 DNA reads as TGTGCCAGCAGCCAATTAGCGGGAGGGCCATACGAGCAGTACTTC. This sequence joins TRBV7-2 and TRBJ2-7; 11 bases map to TRBD2. The CDR3 consists of 15 residues. CDR1 is SGHTA, CDR2 FQGNSA, per germline. J lost 4 bases, V lost 5 bases, and 7 bases had no gene match. The full variable domain, with the rest looked up from reference TRBV7-2 and TRBJ2-7, is GAGVSQSPSNKVTEKGKDVELRCDPISGHTALYWYRQSLGQGLEFLIYFQGNSAPDKSGLPSDRFSAERTGGSVSTLTIQRTQQEDSAVYLCASSQLAGGPYEQYFGPGTRLTVT.

This clonotype was seen only once. The V and J genes are TRBV5-4 and TRBJ1-6; maybe TRBD1 (6 bases). The CDR3 is made up of 15 amino acids. Trimming removed 4 bases from V and 5 bases from J, with 13 bases in between. The germline V gene encodes CDR1 SGHNT and CDR2 YYREEE (reference sequence). As DNA, the CDR3 is TGTGCCAGCAGCGGGGGCAGGGTAGATAATTCACCCCTCCACTTT. This encodes CASSGGRVDNSPLHF. The full variable domain, rest sourced from reference TRBV5-4 and TRBJ1-6, is ETGVTQSPTHLIKTRGQQVTLRCSSQSGHNTVSWYQQALGQGPQFIFQYYREEENGRGNFPPRFSGLQFPNYSSELNVNALELDDSALYLCASSGGRVDNSPLHFGNGTRLTVT.

This clonotype has just a few counts. This rearrangement joins TRBV7-9 to TRBJ2-7; D is ambiguous. Germline assignment: CDR1 SEHNR and CDR2 FQNEAQ (reference sequence). Trimming removed 5 bases from V and 5 bases from J, with 13 bases in between. This CDR3 is 13 amino acids long. The CDR3 nucleotides read TGTGCCAGCAGCCTCTACGTGGGTAACGAGCAGTACTTC. Its protein product is CASSLYVGNEQYF.

This clonotype occurred many times. The chain employs TRBV20-1 and TRBJ1-1; possibly TRBD1 for D (6 bases). Trimming took off 6 bases at V and 7 bases at J, with 18 bases between the two ends. The V gene's germline CDR1 is DFQATT and CDR2 SNEGSKA (reference sequence). This CDR3 region has 13 residues. In DNA, the CDR3 is TGCAGTGCGCCTCTGGACAGTCAGGTTGAAGCTTTCTTT. Amino acid sequence: CSAPLDSQVEAFF.

There are many counts of this clonotype. The rearrangement uses TRBV9 and TRBJ1-1; D is unclear. V lost 4 bases, J lost 1 base, and 11 bases lay in between. Germline CDR1 SGDLS, CDR2 YYNGEE. This CDR3 spans 14 amino acids. This chain's CDR3 is CASSIETGNTEAFF. The CDR3 bases are TGTGCCAGCAGCATCGAGACGGGGAACACTGAAGCTTTCTTT.

The CDR3 sequence: CSVLDGTYYNEQFF. Here the CDR3 DNA reads TGCAGCGTTCTGGACGGAACTTACTACAATGAGCAGTTCTTC. This chain connects TRBV29-1 to TRBJ2-1, with D unclear. The germline V gene has CDR1 SQVTM and CDR2 ANQGSEA. Trimming left V 5 bases short and J 3 bases short, with 14 bases between. This CDR3 region has 14 residues.

This clonotype was observed a handful of times. This chain links TRBV20-1 with TRBJ2-7, with D hard to call. This CDR3 has 14 residues. V was cut by 0 bases and J by 2 bases, with 11 bases left in between. In germline, CDR1 is DFQATT, CDR2 SNEGSKA (reference sequence). The CDR3 nucleotides read TGCAGTGCTAGAGATGCTGGCAGAACCTACGAGCAGTACTTC. Amino acid sequence: CSARDAGRTYEQYF.